Shown below are 16 T cell receptor beta chains from a single sample sequenced in a study of T cell responses to AZD1222 COVID-19 vaccine. Repertoires were generated with immunoSEQ multiplex PCR, while TCRdb's copy carries only in-frame clones and drops some. The data show 130,000 to 150,000 clones, roughly nine tenths seen once. The sequencing here drew on peripheral blood, taken on day 0 of AZD1222 vaccination. These receptors were taken from an adult in good health.

The J gene is TRBJ1-2, the V gene TRBV19; D not resolved. Germline V CDR1 and CDR2: LNHDA, SQIVND (reference sequence). The CDR3 contains 12 residues. The V gene lost 6 bases and the J gene lost 8 bases, with 13 bases spanning the gap. DNA for the CDR3: TGTGCCAGTAGCGAGGGCCGACGGGGCTACACCTTC. Translation: CASSEGRRGYTF.

The chain recombines TRBV7-8 with TRBJ2-1, with 9 bases fitting TRBD2. Germline values: CDR1 SGHVS, CDR2 FQNEAQ. Trimming took 5 bases from V and 1 from J; bases not matched to a gene: 6. This CDR3 region has 16 residues. Here the CDR3 DNA reads TGTGCCAGCAGCAAGGTCCTAGCGGGATCCTACAATGAGCAGTTCTTC. It codes for CASSKVLAGSYNEQFF.

The rearrangement joins TRBV5-4 to TRBJ1-2; TRBD1 might be the D (6 bases). The germline V gene encodes CDR1 SGHNT and CDR2 YYREEE (reference sequence). The CDR3 has 14 amino acids. Trimming took off 0 bases at V and 10 bases at J, with 16 bases between the two ends. The CDR3 loop reads CASSLVSTGKDYTF. CDR3 in DNA: TGTGCCAGCAGCTTGGTTTCCACAGGGAAGGACTACACCTTC.

The CDR3 coding sequence is TGTGCCAGCAGCTTAGGTGTAGGCGGCGACGAGCAGTACTTC. Amino acid sequence: CASSLGVGGDEQYF. The chain carries TRBV7-9 and TRBJ2-7, with no clear D. The CDR3 has 14 residues. V was shortened by 1 base and J by 5 bases, with 12 bases between the two germline ends. Germline V CDR1 and CDR2: SEHNR, FQNEAQ (reference sequence).

The chain links TRBV28 to TRBJ1-5, with 9 nucleotides matching TRBD1. The ends lost 5 bases at V and 4 bases at J; junction bases unmatched: 15. The CDR3 is made up of 18 amino acids. CDR1 is MDHEN and CDR2 is SYDVKM in the germline V gene. CDR3 DNA: TGTGCCAGCAGTCCGTCACAGGGGGCCAAGGGTTGGAATCAGCCCCAGCATTTT. Translating gives CASSPSQGAKGWNQPQHF.

The genes are TRBV7-8 and TRBJ2-1; TRBD2 matches at 8 bases. Germline-derived CDR1 and CDR2 are SGHVS and FQNEAQ. The ends lost 4 bases at V and 8 bases at J; junction bases unmatched: 16. The CDR3 runs 17 residues. DNA of the CDR3: TGTGCCAGCAGCTGGGGTGTAGTGGCGGGAGGTCCCGATGAGCAGTTCTTC. Protein product: CASSWGVVAGGPDEQFF.

This clone was seen a handful of times. The chain combines TRBV6-2 or TRBV6-3 with TRBJ1-1; D is uncertain. This CDR3 spans 15 amino acids. V lost 4 bases to trimming and J lost 2 bases, with 14 bases between them. Germline lookup yields CDR1 MNHEY and CDR2 SVGEGT. Here the CDR3 reads CASSSFLPRNTEAFF. In nucleotides, the CDR3 is TGTGCCAGCAGTTCCTTCCTACCCCGAAACACTGAAGCTTTCTTT.

This clone was counted between two and nine times. This chain joins TRBV5-1 and TRBJ1-1, with D hard to call. The CDR3 is made up of 13 amino acids. CDR1 and CDR2 from the germline V gene are SGHRS and YFSETQ. The V end lost 0 bases, the J end lost 2 bases, and 5 bases lay between the germline ends. The CDR3 nucleotides are TGCGCCAGCAGCTTGGGACTTAACACTGAAGCTTTCTTT. The encoded protein is CASSLGLNTEAFF.

This clone was recorded a few times. The same CDR3 also results from other DNA sequences found in this sample. The V gene is TRBV19, the J gene TRBJ2-2, with 11 bases fitting TRBD1. The germline V gene encodes CDR1 LNHDA and CDR2 SQIVND (reference sequence). After removal of 5 bases from V and 5 bases from J, the junction contained 19 bases not matched to a gene. The CDR3 length is 20 residues. CDR3 sequence: CASSPTTPDRGLRRTGELFF. The CDR3 DNA reads TGTGCCAGTAGTCCAACGACTCCGGACAGGGGGCTGAGGCGGACCGGGGAGCTGTTTTTT.

The chain carries TRBV19 and TRBJ1-6; 8 bases align to TRBD1. V lost 1 base to trimming and J lost 9 bases; unmatched junction nucleotides: 5. The CDR3 sequence is 15 residues long. Germline CDR1 reads LNHDA; CDR2 reads SQIVND (reference sequence). The CDR3 region is CASSIGQGIISPLHF. The CDR3 DNA follows: TGTGCCAGTAGTATAGGACAGGGGATTATTTCACCCCTCCACTTT.

The rearrangement links TRBV5-1 to TRBJ2-3, with 15 bases fitting TRBD2. The CDR3 sequence is 16 residues long. Germline CDR1 and CDR2: SGHRS and YFSETQ. The V gene end was trimmed by 4 bases and the J gene end by 4 bases; junction bases not matched to a gene: 4. The CDR3 here is CASSAGLAGGADTQYF. CDR3 DNA sequence: TGCGCCAGCAGCGCAGGACTAGCGGGAGGGGCAGATACGCAGTATTTT.

The V call is TRBV2, the J call TRBJ1-5, with 10 bases lining up with TRBD1. Germline CDR1 SNHLY, CDR2 FYNNEI. The CDR3 extends over 15 amino acids. The ends lost 7 bases at V and 1 base at J; junction bases unmatched: 4. The CDR3 loop is CASTRTGGSNQPQHF. The CDR3 DNA reads TGTGCCAGCACCCGGACAGGGGGGAGCAATCAGCCCCAGCATTTT.

V and J are TRBV29-1 and TRBJ1-4; 9 bases match TRBD1. This CDR3 is 12 amino acids long. The germline gives CDR1 SQVTM, CDR2 ANQGSEA. The V and J ends lost 2 bases and 13 bases, in that order; junction bases with no gene match: 5. CDR3 protein: CSVEKDRGTLFF. The CDR3 DNA sequence: TGCAGCGTTGAAAAGGACAGGGGAACACTGTTTTTT.

V gene TRBV28 combines with J gene TRBJ2-5; 11 nucleotides line up with TRBD2. Trimming removed 2 bases from V and 5 bases from J; junction bases left unmatched: 7. Germline CDR1 MDHEN, CDR2 SYDVKM. This CDR3 comprises 16 residues. CDR3 protein: CASSLSLAGGRETQYF. The CDR3 bases are TGTGCCAGCAGTTTAAGCCTAGCGGGAGGTCGGGAGACCCAGTACTTC.

The chain combines TRBV6-5 with TRBJ1-3, with D possibly matching TRBD1 (5 bases). Per germline, CDR1 MNHEY and CDR2 SVGAGI. Deletions cut 3 bases from V and 4 bases from J, with 16 bases between. This CDR3 is built from 16 residues. The CDR3 DNA follows: TGTGCCAGCAGTTATGGGGGGGAGGTAGCGGGAAACACCATATATTTT. Translation gives CASSYGGEVAGNTIYF.

V usage is TRBV5-1 and J usage is TRBJ2-5; 7 bases agree with TRBD2. This CDR3 is built from 14 residues. The ends lost 4 bases at V and 3 bases at J; junction bases unmatched: 6. CDR1 SGHRS and CDR2 YFSETQ come from the germline V gene. The CDR3 DNA sequence: TGCGCCAGCAGCCCGTCCGGGACTAAAGAGACCCAGTACTTC. The encoded protein is CASSPSGTKETQYF.